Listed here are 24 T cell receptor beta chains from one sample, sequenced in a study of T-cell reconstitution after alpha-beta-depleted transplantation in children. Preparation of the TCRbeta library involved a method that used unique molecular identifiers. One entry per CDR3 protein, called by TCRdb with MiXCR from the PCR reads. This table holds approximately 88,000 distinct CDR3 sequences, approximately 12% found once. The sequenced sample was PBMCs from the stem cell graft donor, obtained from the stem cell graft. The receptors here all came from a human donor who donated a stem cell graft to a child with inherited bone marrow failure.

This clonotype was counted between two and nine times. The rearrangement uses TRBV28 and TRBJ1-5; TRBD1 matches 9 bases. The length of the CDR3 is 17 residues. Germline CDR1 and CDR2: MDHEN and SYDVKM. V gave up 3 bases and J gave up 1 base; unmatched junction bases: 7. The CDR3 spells CASSLGDRVVSNQPQHF. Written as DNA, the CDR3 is TGTGCCAGCAGTTTGGGGGACAGGGTAGTGAGCAATCAGCCCCAGCATTTT.

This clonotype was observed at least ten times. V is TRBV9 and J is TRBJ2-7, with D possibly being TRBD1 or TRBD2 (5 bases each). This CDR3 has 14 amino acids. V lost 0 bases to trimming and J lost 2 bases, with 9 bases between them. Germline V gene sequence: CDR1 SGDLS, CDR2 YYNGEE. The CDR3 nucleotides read TGTGCCAGCAGCGTAGCAGGGAGCCCCTACGAGCAGTACTTC. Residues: CASSVAGSPYEQYF.

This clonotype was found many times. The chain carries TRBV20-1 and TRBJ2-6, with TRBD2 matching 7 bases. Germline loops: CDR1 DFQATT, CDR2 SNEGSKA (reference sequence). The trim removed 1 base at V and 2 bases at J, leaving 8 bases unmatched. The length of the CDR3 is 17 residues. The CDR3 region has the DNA TGCAGTGCTAGAGCCCCCGGTGGGAGGGCTGGGGCCAACGTCCTGACTTTC. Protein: CSARAPGGRAGANVLTF.

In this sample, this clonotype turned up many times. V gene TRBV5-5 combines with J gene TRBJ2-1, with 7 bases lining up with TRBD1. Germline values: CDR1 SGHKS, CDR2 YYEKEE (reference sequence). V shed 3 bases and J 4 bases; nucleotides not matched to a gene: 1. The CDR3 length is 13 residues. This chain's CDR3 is CASSWTGYNEQFF. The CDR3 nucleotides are TGTGCCAGCAGCTGGACAGGTTACAATGAGCAGTTCTTC.

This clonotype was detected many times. The CDR3, as DNA: TGTGCCAGCAGCCCAAAGTCAGACTATGGCTACACCTTC. Protein sequence: CASSPKSDYGYTF. The chain is built from TRBV3-1 and TRBJ1-2; D uncertain. This CDR3 comprises 13 residues. V was pared by 4 bases and J by 3 bases, with 9 bases between. The germline CDR1 and CDR2 sequences are LGHDT and YNNKEL (reference sequence).

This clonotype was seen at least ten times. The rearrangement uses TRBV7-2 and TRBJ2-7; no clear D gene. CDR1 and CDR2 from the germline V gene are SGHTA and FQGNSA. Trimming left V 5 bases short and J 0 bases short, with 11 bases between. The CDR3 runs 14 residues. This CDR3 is CASSPERSSYEQYF. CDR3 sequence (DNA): TGTGCCAGCAGCCCGGAACGGAGCTCCTACGAGCAGTACTTC.

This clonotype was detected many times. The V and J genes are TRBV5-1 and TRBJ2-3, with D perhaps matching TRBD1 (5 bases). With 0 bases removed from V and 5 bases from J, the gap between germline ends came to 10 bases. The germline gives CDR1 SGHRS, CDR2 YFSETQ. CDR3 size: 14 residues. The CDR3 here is CASSLGQGGDTQYF. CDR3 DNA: TGCGCCAGCAGCTTGGGGCAGGGTGGAGATACGCAGTATTTT.

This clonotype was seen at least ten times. In nucleotides, the CDR3 is TGCAGTGCTACCTCGGCTGCGCGGGAGACCCAGTACTTC. Its translation is CSATSAARETQYF. This chain links TRBV20-1 with TRBJ2-5; D ambiguous. Germline V lookup: CDR1 DFQATT, CDR2 SNEGSKA (reference sequence). V was pared by 4 bases and J by 5 bases, with 14 bases between. The CDR3 runs to 13 residues.

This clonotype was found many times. The CDR3 is CASSFDPTNTGELFF. In DNA, the CDR3 is TGCGCCAGCAGCTTTGACCCAACGAACACCGGGGAGCTGTTTTTT. V usage is TRBV5-1 and J usage is TRBJ2-2, with no clear D. Trimming stripped 2 bases from V and 0 bases from J, with 8 bases between. CDR3 length: 15 residues. Germline loops: CDR1 SGHRS, CDR2 YFSETQ.

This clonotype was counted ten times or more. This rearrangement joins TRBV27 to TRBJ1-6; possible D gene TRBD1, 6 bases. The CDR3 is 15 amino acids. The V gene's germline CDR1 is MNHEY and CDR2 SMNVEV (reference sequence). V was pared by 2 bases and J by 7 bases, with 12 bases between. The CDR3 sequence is CASSLRPRGNSPLHF. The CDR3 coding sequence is TGTGCCAGCAGTTTAAGGCCCAGGGGAAATTCACCCCTCCACTTT.

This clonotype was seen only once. The CDR3 nucleotides are TGTGCCAGCAGTGAAGTAGGGCCCCCAGTAGATACGCAGTATTTT. Translated: CASSEVGPPVDTQYF. The V call is TRBV6-1, the J call TRBJ2-3, with D unclear. Germline V gives CDR1 MNHNS, CDR2 SASEGT. V dropped 1 base and J dropped 5 bases, with 13 bases sitting between them. This CDR3 region has 15 residues.

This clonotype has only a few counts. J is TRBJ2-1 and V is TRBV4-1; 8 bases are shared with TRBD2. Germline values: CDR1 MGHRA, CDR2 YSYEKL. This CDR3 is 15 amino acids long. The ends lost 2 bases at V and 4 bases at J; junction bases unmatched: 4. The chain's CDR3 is CASSQSGLVYNEQFF. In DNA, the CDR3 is TGCGCCAGCAGCCAATCGGGACTAGTGTACAATGAGCAGTTCTTC.

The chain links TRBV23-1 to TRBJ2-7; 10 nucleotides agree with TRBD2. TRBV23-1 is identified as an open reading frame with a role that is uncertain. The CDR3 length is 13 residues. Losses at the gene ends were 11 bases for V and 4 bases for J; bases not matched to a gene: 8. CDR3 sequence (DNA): TGCGCCGGGACCGGGACTAGCGCTTACGAGCAGTACTTC. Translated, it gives CAGTGTSAYEQYF.

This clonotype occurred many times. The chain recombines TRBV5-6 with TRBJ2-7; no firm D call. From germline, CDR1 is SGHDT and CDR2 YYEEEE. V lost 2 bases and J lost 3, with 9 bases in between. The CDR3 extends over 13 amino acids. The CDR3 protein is CASSLTALYEQYF. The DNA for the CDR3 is TGTGCCAGCAGCTTAACAGCTCTCTACGAGCAGTACTTC.

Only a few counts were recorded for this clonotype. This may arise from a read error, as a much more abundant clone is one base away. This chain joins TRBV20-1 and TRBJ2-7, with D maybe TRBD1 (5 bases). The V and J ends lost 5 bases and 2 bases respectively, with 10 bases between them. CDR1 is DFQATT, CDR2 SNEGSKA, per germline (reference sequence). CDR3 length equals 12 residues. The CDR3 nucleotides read TGCAGTGCTTCGGTCAGGGCCTACGAGCAGTACTTC. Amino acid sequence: CSASVRAYEQYF.

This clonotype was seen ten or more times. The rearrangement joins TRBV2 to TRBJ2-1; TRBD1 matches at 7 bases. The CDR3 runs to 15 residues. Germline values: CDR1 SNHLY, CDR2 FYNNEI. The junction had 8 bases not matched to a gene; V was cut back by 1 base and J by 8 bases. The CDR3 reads CASSEGITRGHEQFF. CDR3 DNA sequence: TGTGCCAGCAGTGAAGGGATTACAAGGGGGCATGAGCAGTTCTTC.

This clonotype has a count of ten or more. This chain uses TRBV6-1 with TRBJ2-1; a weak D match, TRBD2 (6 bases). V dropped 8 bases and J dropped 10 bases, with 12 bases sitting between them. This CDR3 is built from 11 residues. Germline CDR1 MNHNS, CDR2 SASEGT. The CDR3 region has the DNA TGTGCCAGCGGGGAGGCTTTGGAGCAGTTCTTC. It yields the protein CASGEALEQFF.

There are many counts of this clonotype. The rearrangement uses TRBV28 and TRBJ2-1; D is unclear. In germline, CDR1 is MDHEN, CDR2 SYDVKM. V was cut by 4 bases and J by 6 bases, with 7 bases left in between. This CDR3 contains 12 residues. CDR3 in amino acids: CASSSLPNEQFF. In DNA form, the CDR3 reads TGTGCCAGCAGTTCTCTCCCCAATGAGCAGTTCTTC.

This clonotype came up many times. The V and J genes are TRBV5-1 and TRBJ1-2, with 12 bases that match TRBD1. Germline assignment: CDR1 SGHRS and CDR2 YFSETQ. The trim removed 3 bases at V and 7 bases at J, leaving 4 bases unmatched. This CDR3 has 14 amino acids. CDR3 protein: CASSSGQGAVGYTF. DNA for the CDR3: TGCGCCAGCAGCTCGGGACAGGGGGCGGTTGGCTACACCTTC. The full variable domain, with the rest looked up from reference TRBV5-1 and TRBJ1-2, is KAGVTQTPRYLIKTRGQQVTLSCSPISGHRSVSWYQQTPGQGLQFLFEYFSETQRNKGNFPGRFSGRQFSNSRSEMNVSTLELGDSALYLCASSSGQGAVGYTFGSGTRLTVV.

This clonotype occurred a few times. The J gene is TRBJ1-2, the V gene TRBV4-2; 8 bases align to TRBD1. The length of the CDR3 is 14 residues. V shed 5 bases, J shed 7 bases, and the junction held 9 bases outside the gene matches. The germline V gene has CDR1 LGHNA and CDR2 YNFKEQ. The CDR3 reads CASSSSRQGFGYTF. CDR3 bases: TGTGCCAGCAGCTCCTCCCGACAGGGGTTTGGCTACACCTTC.

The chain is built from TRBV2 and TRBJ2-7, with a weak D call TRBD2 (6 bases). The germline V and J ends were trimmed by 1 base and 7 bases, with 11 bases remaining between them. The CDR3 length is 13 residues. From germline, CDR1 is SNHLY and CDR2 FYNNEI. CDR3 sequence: CASSEDAGGEQYF. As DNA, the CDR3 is TGTGCCAGCAGTGAAGATGCCGGGGGTGAGCAGTACTTC.

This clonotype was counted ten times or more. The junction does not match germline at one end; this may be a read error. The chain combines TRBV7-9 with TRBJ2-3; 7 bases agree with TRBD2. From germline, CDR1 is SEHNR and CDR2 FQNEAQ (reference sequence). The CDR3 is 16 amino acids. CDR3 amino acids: CASSSWTRDSTDTQYF. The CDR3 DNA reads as TGTGCTAGCAGCTCCTGGACTAGGGACAGCACAGATACGCAGTATTTT. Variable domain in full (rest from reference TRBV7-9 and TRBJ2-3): DTGVSQNPRHKITKRGQNVTFRCDPISEHNRLYWYRQTLGQGPEFLTYFQNEAQLEKSRLLSDRFSAERPKGSFSTLEIQRTEQGDSAMYLCASSSWTRDSTDTQYFGPGTRLTVL.

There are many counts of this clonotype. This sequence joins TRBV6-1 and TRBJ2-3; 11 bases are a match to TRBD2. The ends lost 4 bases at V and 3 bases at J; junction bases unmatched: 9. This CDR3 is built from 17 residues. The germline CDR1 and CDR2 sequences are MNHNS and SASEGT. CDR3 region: CASSARLSGGVTDTQYF. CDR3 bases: TGTGCCAGCAGTGCCCGGCTTAGCGGGGGGGTGACAGATACGCAGTATTTT.

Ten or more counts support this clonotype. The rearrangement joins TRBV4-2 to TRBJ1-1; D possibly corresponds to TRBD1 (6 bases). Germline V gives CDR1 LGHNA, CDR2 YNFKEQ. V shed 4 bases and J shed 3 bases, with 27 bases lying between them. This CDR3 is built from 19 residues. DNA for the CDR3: TGTGCCAGCAGCCTCAGGGGTAGGGAAAGCTTACCCGGGGACACTGAAGCTTTCTTT. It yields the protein CASSLRGRESLPGDTEAFF.